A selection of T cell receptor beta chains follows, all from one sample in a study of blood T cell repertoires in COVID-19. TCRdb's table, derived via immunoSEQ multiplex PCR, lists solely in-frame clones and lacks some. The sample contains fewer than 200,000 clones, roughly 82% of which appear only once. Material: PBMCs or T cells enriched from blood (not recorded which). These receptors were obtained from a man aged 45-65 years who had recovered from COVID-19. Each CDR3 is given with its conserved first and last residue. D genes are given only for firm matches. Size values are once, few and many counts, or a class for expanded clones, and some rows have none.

CDR3aa: CASRWGGGTARTQYF
CDR3nt: TGTGCCAGCCGGTGGGGCGGGGGGACCGCAAGGACGCAGTATTTT
len: 15
v_gene: TRBV28
d_gene: TRBD2
j_gene: TRBJ2-3
abundance: -

CDR3aa: CSVAALGVSTDTQYF
CDR3nt: TGCAGCGTTGCTGCGCTAGGCGTCAGCACAGATACGCAGTATTTT
len: 15
v_gene: TRBV29-1
d_gene: -
j_gene: TRBJ2-3
abundance: many

CDR3aa: CASSGGSTEAFF
CDR3nt: TGTGCCAGCTCGGGGGGTAGCACTGAAGCTTTCTTT
len: 12
v_gene: TRBV18
d_gene: -
j_gene: TRBJ1-1
abundance: -

CDR3aa: CASRWDRGEKLFF
CDR3nt: TGTGCCAGCAGGTGGGACAGGGGTGAAAAACTGTTTTTT
len: 13
v_gene: TRBV27
d_gene: TRBD1
j_gene: TRBJ1-4
abundance: many

CDR3aa: CASSFRQGVSSPLHF
CDR3nt: TGTGCCAGCAGTTTTCGACAGGGGGTGAGCTCACCCCTCCACTTT
len: 15
v_gene: TRBV27
d_gene: TRBD1
j_gene: TRBJ1-6
abundance: -

CDR3aa: CASSGTGGLTLLLSPLHF
CDR3nt: TGTGCCAGTAGCGGGACAGGGGGCTTAACCCTCCTTCTTTCACCCCTCCACTTT
len: 18
v_gene: TRBV19
d_gene: TRBD1
j_gene: TRBJ1-6
abundance: -

CDR3aa: CASSGTGDHYSNYGYTF
CDR3nt: TGTGCCAGCAGTGGGACAGGGGACCATTATTCAAACTATGGCTACACCTTC
len: 17
v_gene: TRBV6-1
d_gene: TRBD1
j_gene: TRBJ1-2
abundance: -

CDR3aa: CASSPRGANTGELFF
CDR3nt: TGTGCCAGCAGCCCCCGGGGAGCGAACACCGGGGAGCTGTTTTTT
len: 15
v_gene: TRBV11-3
d_gene: -
j_gene: TRBJ2-2
abundance: -

CDR3aa: CASSQDTGQGTYEQYF
CDR3nt: TGCGCCAGCAGCCAAGATACCGGACAGGGGACCTACGAGCAGTACTTC
len: 16
v_gene: TRBV4-1
d_gene: TRBD1
j_gene: TRBJ2-7
abundance: once

CDR3aa: CASSQRGEETQYF
CDR3nt: TGCGCCAGCAGCCAACGCGGGGAAGAGACCCAGTACTTC
len: 13
v_gene: TRBV4-1
d_gene: -
j_gene: TRBJ2-5
abundance: -

CDR3aa: CASSKQNTEAFF
CDR3nt: TGTGCCAGCAGCAAACAGAACACTGAAGCTTTCTTT
len: 12
v_gene: TRBV21-1
d_gene: -
j_gene: TRBJ1-1
abundance: -